Presented here are 7 T cell receptor beta chains from one specimen sequenced in a study of T cell changes during pregnancy in multiple sclerosis. Repertoires were generated with immunoSEQ multiplex PCR, while TCRdb's copy carries only in-frame clones and drops some. The sample has 90,000 to 100,000 clones, about 91% seen once. Sample: peripheral blood, taken after pregnancy. The receptors come from a female donor in good health, enrolled as a control in a pregnancy study.

The chain carries TRBV6-5 and TRBJ1-1; D gene ambiguous. V was clipped by 7 bases and J by 4 bases, with 16 bases between them. This CDR3 region has 14 residues. Germline V gene sequence: CDR1 MNHEY, CDR2 SVGAGI. CDR3 sequence reads: CASTRTGGITEAFF. CDR3 DNA: TGTGCCAGCACCAGGACCGGAGGGATCACTGAAGCTTTCTTT.

The V call is TRBV6-5, the J call TRBJ2-7, with a tentative D call TRBD1 (6 bases). This CDR3 region has 14 residues. From germline, CDR1 is MNHEY and CDR2 SVGAGI. V was pared by 2 bases and J by 2 bases, with 10 bases between. The CDR3 DNA follows: TGTGCCAGCAGTTACCCCCAGGGGCCCTACGAGCAGTACTTC. Its translation: CASSYPQGPYEQYF.

The rearrangement links TRBV6-6 to TRBJ1-5; D gene unclear. The germline V gene has CDR1 MNHNY and CDR2 SVGAGI (reference sequence). The CDR3 has 12 amino acids. Trimming left V 2 bases short and J 5 bases short, with 4 bases between. The CDR3 nucleotides are TGTGCCAGCAGTTACCACTATCAGCCCCAGCATTTT. It translates to CASSYHYQPQHF.

V gene TRBV4-1 combines with J gene TRBJ2-7; unclear D gene. The CDR3 contains 14 residues. Germline lookup yields CDR1 MGHRA and CDR2 YSYEKL. The V and J ends lost 3 bases and 0 bases respectively, with 9 bases between them. The CDR3 DNA sequence: TGCGCCAGCAGCCAGGTACAAGACTCCTACGAGCAGTACTTC. The encoded protein is CASSQVQDSYEQYF.

The rearrangement links TRBV18 to TRBJ2-1; D is uncertain. This CDR3 has 12 amino acids. V dropped 3 bases and J dropped 8 bases, with 8 bases sitting between them. Germline V CDR1 and CDR2: KGHSH, LQKENI. The DNA of the CDR3 is TGTGCCAGCTCACCTACAAGTGATGAGCAGTTCTTC. This encodes CASSPTSDEQFF.

The CDR3, as DNA: TGTGCCACCGCGGGGGGCTCCTACAATGAGCAGTTCTTC. Its translation: CATAGGSYNEQFF. The V call is TRBV7-9, the J call TRBJ2-1; TRBD2 matches 8 bases. Germline V CDR1 and CDR2: SEHNR, FQNEAQ (reference sequence). There are 13 residues in the CDR3. Unmatched junction bases numbered 2, after V lost 10 bases and J lost 0 bases.

The chain has TRBV5-5 and TRBJ2-3; a weak D match, TRBD2 (7 bases). Trimming pared 6 bases from V and 4 bases from J, leaving 15 bases between. The CDR3 extends over 14 amino acids. CDR1 SGHKS and CDR2 YYEKEE come from the germline V gene (reference sequence). The CDR3 sequence is CASTSWGGADTQYF. As DNA, the CDR3 is TGTGCCAGCACCTCGTGGGGGGGCGCAGATACGCAGTATTTT.